The rows below give T cell receptor beta chains drawn from one sample of a study of Ad26.COV2.S vaccination and SARS-CoV-2 variants. Libraries were prepared by immunoSEQ multiplex PCR; TCRdb keeps only in-frame clonotypes and omits some of them. Here the sample spans approximately 500,000 clones, roughly 87% being singletons. Sequences were derived from peripheral blood, sampled in a trial of Ad26.COV2.S vaccine versus placebo. Receptors originate from a person aged 18-65 years who received the Ad26.COV2.S COVID-19 vaccine or a placebo. Each CDR3 is given with its conserved first and last residue. A D gene is named only where the DNA matches it firmly. Some rows have no size entry. The others give once, few or many, or a class for an expanded clone.

d_call	clone_size	v_call	j_call	cdr3_nt	cdr3_aa
NA	once	TRBV12-3/TRBV12-4	TRBJ1-5	TGTGCCAGCAGTTGGACGGAGGGCCAGCCCCAGCATTTT	CASSWTEGQPQHF
NA	NA	TRBV19	TRBJ1-5	TGTGCCAGTAGTTTGGAAAGGAGTAATACCCATACTTTT	CASSLERSNTHTF
TRBD1	NA	TRBV10-3	TRBJ1-2	TGTGCCATCAGTGAGTCGACAGGGATCTATGGCTACACCTTC	CAISESTGIYGYTF
NA	NA	TRBV14	TRBJ2-7	TGTGCCAGCAGCCAAGATTGGGCCGGGAGCGAGCAGTACTTC	CASSQDWAGSEQYF
NA	once	TRBV9	TRBJ2-5	TGTGCCAGCAGCGGATCGGGACTCAAAGAGACCCAGTACTTC	CASSGSGLKETQYF
TRBD1	NA	TRBV9	TRBJ2-5	TGTGCCAGCAGCGTAGAGGGGACAGGGTCGGAGACCCAGTACTTC	CASSVEGTGSETQYF
NA	NA	TRBV28	TRBJ1-2	TGTGCCAGCAGTTTATATCAGCGGGGCTACACCTTC	CASSLYQRGYTF
NA	NA	TRBV29-1	TRBJ1-2	TGCAGCGTTGAATCGGACAACTATGGCTACACCTTC	CSVESDNYGYTF
TRBD2	NA	TRBV18	TRBJ2-1	TGTGCCAGCTCACCACCACTCCTAGCGGCAAGGGACAATGAGCAGTTCTTC	CASSPPLLAARDNEQFF
NA	NA	TRBV30	TRBJ2-2	TGTGCCTGGAGTGTTGGGATGAACACCGGGGAGCTGTTTTTT	CAWSVGMNTGELFF
NA	once	TRBV6-2/TRBV6-3	TRBJ1-1	TGTGCCAGCAGTTACCCCACGGGGGGAGTGAACACTGAAGCTTTCTTT	CASSYPTGGVNTEAFF
NA	NA	TRBV27	TRBJ1-2	TGTGCCAGCAGTTCCCTCGGGGCCCTCAATGGCTACACCTTC	CASSSLGALNGYTF
NA	NA	TRBV11-3	TRBJ2-1	TGTGCCAGCAGCGAACAGGGTAGCGATGAGCAGTTCTTC	CASSEQGSDEQFF
NA	NA	TRBV21-1	TRBJ1-1	TGTGCCAGCAGCACCAAGGACAGGGGCGGAGGAAGCACTGAAGCTTTCTTT	CASSTKDRGGGSTEAFF
NA	NA	TRBV28	TRBJ1-5	TGTGCCAGCAGTTTAACCAGGGGACAGCCCCAGCATTTT	CASSLTRGQPQHF
NA	NA	TRBV3-1/TRBV3-2	TRBJ2-2	TGTGCCAGCAGAGGAACCACGAACACCGGGGAGCTGTTTTTT	CASRGTTNTGELFF
TRBD1	NA	TRBV7-2	TRBJ1-5	TGTGCCAGCAGCTTCGGACAGGGATACTTCAATCAGCCCCAGCATTTT	CASSFGQGYFNQPQHF
TRBD2	NA	TRBV19	TRBJ2-1	TGTGCCAGTAGTATAGCTCCAGCGGGAGGGTATGAGCAGTTCTTC	CASSIAPAGGYEQFF
NA	NA	TRBV28	TRBJ1-2	TGTGCCAGCAGTTCTACGCAAATTTATGGCTACACCTTC	CASSSTQIYGYTF
TRBD2	NA	TRBV3-1/TRBV3-2	TRBJ2-1	TGTGCCAGCACGGAGACTGGGGGGGGAAATGAGCAGTTCTTC	CASTETGGGNEQFF
NA	NA	TRBV12-5	TRBJ2-3	TGTGCTAGTGGTTTGGGGAGGACTAGCACAGATACGCAGTATTTT	CASGLGRTSTDTQYF
NA	NA	TRBV30	TRBJ2-5	TGTGCCTGGAGTCAGCGGGTCCAAGAGACCCAGTACTTC	CAWSQRVQETQYF
NA	NA	TRBV28	TRBJ1-2	TGTGCCAGCAAGTCTCGGTTCGGCGGCTACACCTTC	CASKSRFGGYTF
TRBD2	NA	TRBV19	TRBJ2-1	TGTGCCAGTAGTCTAGCGGGACGACGGGAGCAGTTCTTC	CASSLAGRREQFF